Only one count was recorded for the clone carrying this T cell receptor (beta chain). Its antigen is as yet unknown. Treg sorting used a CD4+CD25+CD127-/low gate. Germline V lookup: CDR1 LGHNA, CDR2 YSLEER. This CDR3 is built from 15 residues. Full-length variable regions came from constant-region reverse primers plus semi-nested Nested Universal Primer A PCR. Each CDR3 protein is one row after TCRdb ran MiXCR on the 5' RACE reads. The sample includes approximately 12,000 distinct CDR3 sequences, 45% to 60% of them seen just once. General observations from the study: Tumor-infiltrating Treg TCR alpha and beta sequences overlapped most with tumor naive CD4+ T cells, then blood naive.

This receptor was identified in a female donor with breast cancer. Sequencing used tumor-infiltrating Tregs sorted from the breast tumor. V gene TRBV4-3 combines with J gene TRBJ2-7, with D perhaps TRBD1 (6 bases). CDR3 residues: CASSQEGTYTYGQYV. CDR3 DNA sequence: TGCGCCAGCAGCCAAGAAGGGACATATACCTACGGGCAGTACGTC.